This TCR beta chain was identified in a study of CD8+ T cells in alopecia areata. RNA was extracted and reverse transcribed into cDNA as the sequencing template. Data came from immunoSEQ multiplex PCR; TCRdb stores just in-frame clones and leaves some out. The table has about 190,000 clones, 64% seen once; the top ten hold about 4%. Broader study findings: Tofacitinib significantly reduced both scalp clonality and expanded CD8+ clones among the top 100. Compared with normal scalp, lesional scalp had higher clonality and more expanded CD8+ clones.

Trimming removed 4 bases at V and 6 bases at J, with 15 bases between. From germline, CDR1 is MGHDK and CDR2 SYGVNS. The CDR3 sequence is 15 residues long. Regarding treatment: oral pan-JAK inhibitor, 5-10 mg twice daily. As to this clone: The antigen is unknown.

This sequence joins TRBV25-1 and TRBJ1-4; D gene unclear. This specimen was CD4+ T cells sorted from blood, taken at week 4, from a patient treated with tofacitinib. The TCR originated in a human donor with alopecia areata. DNA for the CDR3: TGTGCCAGCAGTGGCTGGGTCCGCCGGGATGAAAAACTGTTTTTT. Translation: CASSGWVRRDEKLFF.